This T cell receptor (beta chain) was identified during a study of T cells in localized non-small cell lung cancer. The CDR3 loop spans 15 amino acids. Losses at the gene ends were 4 bases for V and 5 bases for J; bases not matched to a gene: 8. The germline V gene has CDR1 SGHRS and CDR2 YFSETQ. The repertoire was sequenced with immunoSEQ multiplex PCR; TCRdb's copy has only in-frame clones and lacks some. The sample holds roughly 3,100 clones, 29% seen once. This clone has a handful of counts. The receptor's source is a man aged 35 to 70 with stage I lung adenocarcinoma. The specimen was lung tumor tissue, collected before any cancer treatment. The gene calls are TRBV5-1 and TRBJ2-1, with TRBD1 identical over 8 bases. In DNA form, the CDR3 reads TGCGCCAGCAGCATCGGGACAGGCTCACACAATGAGCAGTTCTTC. Its translation: CASSIGTGSHNEQFF.